The 25 T cell receptor beta chains below were found in one sample sequenced in a study of neoadjuvant nivolumab and ipilimumab in lung cancer. Method: immunoSEQ multiplex PCR; TCRdb's copy keeps in-frame clones and lacks some. The top ten hold over 1.1% of the sample, which has some 4,000 clones, less than 80% seen once. This material consisted of peripheral blood, taken after neoadjuvant nivolumab, alone or with ipilimumab, at or shortly before surgery. The receptors were sampled from an adult with non-small cell lung cancer.

In its sample, this clone was seen a few times. The chain carries TRBV29-1 and TRBJ1-1, with D possibly TRBD1 on 5 matching bases. V lost 3 bases and J 1 base, leaving 6 bases between the germline ends. CDR3 size: 12 residues. Germline CDR1 and CDR2: SQVTM and ANQGSEA. Written as DNA, the CDR3 is TGCAGCGTTGATGGGGGGAACACTGAAGCTTTCTTT. Translation gives CSVDGGNTEAFF.

This clone has just a few counts. V gene TRBV5-6 combines with J gene TRBJ1-2, with D possibly being TRBD1 (6 bases). The V gene lost 3 bases and the J gene lost 3 bases, with 15 bases spanning the gap. CDR1 and CDR2 (germline): SGHDT, YYEEEE. The CDR3 sequence is 15 residues long. CDR3 amino acids: CASSSPIRGDYGYTF. The CDR3, as DNA: TGTGCCAGCAGCTCTCCGATCAGGGGCGACTATGGCTACACCTTC.

CDR3 amino acids: CAISQTVTGTEAFF. The CDR3 bases are TGTGCCATCAGCCAGACTGTAACGGGAACTGAAGCTTTCTTT. V and J are TRBV10-3 and TRBJ1-1; D gene unclear. The CDR3 is made up of 14 amino acids. From germline, CDR1 is ENHRY and CDR2 SYGVKD. V lost 6 bases and J lost 5, with 16 bases in between.

This clone came up a few times. This chain uses TRBV19 with TRBJ2-7; the D call may be TRBD1 or TRBD2 (5 bases each). Looked up from germline, CDR1 is LNHDA and CDR2 is SQIVND (reference sequence). V was shortened by 4 bases and J by 3 bases, with 7 bases between the two germline ends. This CDR3 comprises 12 residues. The CDR3 spells CASSTGSYEQYF. CDR3 in DNA: TGTGCCAGTAGTACAGGGAGCTACGAGCAGTACTTC.

The chain carries TRBV28 and TRBJ2-6; D is perhaps TRBD1 or TRBD2 (7 bases each). The V gene's germline CDR1 is MDHEN and CDR2 SYDVKM. The CDR3 extends over 18 amino acids. The V end lost 7 bases, the J end lost 2 bases, and 21 bases lay between the germline ends. In DNA, the CDR3 is TGTGCCAGCACCTCCAAGGGGAGGGGGCCTGCTGGGGCCAACGTCCTGACTTTC. This gives the protein CASTSKGRGPAGANVLTF.

The chain recombines TRBV19 with TRBJ1-5; D is possibly TRBD1 (6 bases). CDR1 and CDR2 (germline): LNHDA, SQIVND (reference sequence). This CDR3 is built from 16 residues. Between the trimmed V and J ends, which lost 7 bases and 5 bases, there was a span of 21 bases. Here the CDR3 reads CASTDPRGIGHQPQHF. CDR3 bases: TGTGCCAGTACCGACCCCAGGGGTATTGGTCATCAGCCCCAGCATTTT.

The chain joins TRBV27 to TRBJ1-1; TRBD1 is a possible D gene (6 bases). Germline CDR1 MNHEY, CDR2 SMNVEV (reference sequence). The CDR3 is 14 amino acids. Trimming took 5 bases from V and 1 from J, leaving 11 bases between them. The CDR3 loop reads CASSPGTPNTEAFF. The CDR3 DNA reads TGTGCCAGCAGTCCCGGGACACCGAACACTGAAGCTTTCTTT.

This clone was seen a handful of times. The chain joins TRBV28 to TRBJ1-2; no firm D call. The germline CDR1 and CDR2 sequences are MDHEN and SYDVKM. The CDR3 is 12 residues long. Trimming shortened V by 5 bases and J by 3 bases, and 7 bases separated the two germline ends. The CDR3 is CASSNQDYGYTF. In nucleotides, the CDR3 is TGTGCCAGCAGTAACCAAGACTATGGCTACACCTTC.

This clone showed up just a few times. This chain uses TRBV14 with TRBJ2-3; no definite D call. V lost 2 bases and J 2 bases, leaving 8 bases between the germline ends. The germline CDR1 and CDR2 sequences are SGHDN and FVKESK. The CDR3 sequence is 14 residues long. CDR3 DNA sequence: TGTGCCAGCAGCCAACTTTCCAACACAGATACGCAGTATTTT. Residues: CASSQLSNTDTQYF.

This clone was recorded a few times. The gene calls are TRBV27 and TRBJ2-7; a weak D match, TRBD2 (6 bases). Germline loops: CDR1 MNHEY, CDR2 SMNVEV (reference sequence). The CDR3 totals 13 residues. Trimming stripped 3 bases from V and 6 bases from J, with 12 bases between. The CDR3 coding sequence is TGTGCCAGCAGTTTCGGGGGTCGGCTCGAGCAGTACTTC. This encodes CASSFGGRLEQYF.

This rearrangement joins TRBV6-1 to TRBJ1-1; no reliable D call. This CDR3 contains 14 residues. V was shortened by 1 base and J by 7 bases, with 13 bases between the two germline ends. Germline CDR1 reads MNHNS; CDR2 reads SASEGT. CDR3 bases: TGTGCCAGCAGTGAAGGTGGCAGAAAGTATGAAGCTTTCTTT. This encodes CASSEGGRKYEAFF.

This clone was seen more than once but under ten times. V and J are TRBV14 and TRBJ1-4; possible D gene TRBD1, 5 bases. Germline values: CDR1 SGHDN, CDR2 FVKESK. V lost 2 bases and J 5 bases, leaving 9 bases between the germline ends. CDR3 length equals 14 residues. CDR3 loop: CASSQQGVNEKLFF. The DNA of the CDR3 is TGTGCCAGCAGCCAACAGGGAGTGAATGAAAAACTGTTTTTT.

This clone was detected only a few times. V usage is TRBV28 and J usage is TRBJ2-7; TRBD2 matches 12 bases. Germline-derived CDR1 and CDR2 are MDHEN and SYDVKM. The V gene end was trimmed by 5 bases and the J gene end by 0 bases; junction bases not matched to a gene: 2. This CDR3 region has 15 residues. The CDR3 loop is CASSATSGSSYEQYF. The CDR3 DNA reads as TGTGCCAGCAGTGCGACTAGCGGGAGCTCCTACGAGCAGTACTTC.

The rearrangement links TRBV2 to TRBJ2-2, with a possible D match to TRBD2 (6 bases). Germline CDR1 SNHLY, CDR2 FYNNEI. The CDR3 is 16 amino acids. Trimming shortened V by 3 bases and J by 0 bases, and 11 bases separated the two germline ends. The CDR3 nucleotides are TGTGCCAGCAGTGAGCTTGCGGGAACGAACACCGGGGAGCTGTTTTTT. It codes for CASSELAGTNTGELFF.

This clone occurred a few times. The V call is TRBV30, the J call TRBJ2-4, with D unclear. Germline CDR1 is GTSNPN and CDR2 is SVGIG (reference sequence). The CDR3 extends over 12 amino acids. With 0 bases removed from V and 6 bases from J, the gap between germline ends came to 6 bases. The DNA of the CDR3 is TGTGCCTGGAGTGTGACTCCAAACATTCAGTACTTC. It codes for CAWSVTPNIQYF.

This clone has just a few counts. J is TRBJ2-7 and V is TRBV5-5; D possibly corresponds to TRBD2 (5 bases). The CDR3 runs to 18 residues. Germline CDR1 is SGHKS and CDR2 is YYEKEE (reference sequence). Deletions cut 3 bases from V and 2 bases from J, with 24 bases between. CDR3 sequence reads: CASSSDLSRSGSPYEQYF. CDR3 DNA: TGTGCCAGCAGCTCGGACCTATCACGGTCGGGAAGCCCCTACGAGCAGTACTTC.

V and J are TRBV5-1 and TRBJ2-3; D remains unclear. The CDR3 contains 12 residues. The ends were cut back, 0 bases at V and 4 bases at J, with 3 bases in the middle. Germline V CDR1 and CDR2: SGHRS, YFSETQ. The CDR3, as DNA: TGCGCCAGCAGCTTGGAGTCAGATACGCAGTATTTT. Amino acids: CASSLESDTQYF.

The chain recombines TRBV27 with TRBJ1-1; D is unresolved. The CDR3 is 14 residues long. Between the trimmed V and J ends, which lost 0 bases and 1 base, there was a span of 6 bases. Germline CDR1 and CDR2: MNHEY and SMNVEV (reference sequence). CDR3 nucleotides: TGTGCCAGCAGTTTATCGTGGCAGAACACTGAAGCTTTCTTT. Its protein is CASSLSWQNTEAFF.

The chain links TRBV4-1 to TRBJ1-4; tentative D call: TRBD1 (5 bases). CDR3 length: 16 residues. The germline CDR1 and CDR2 sequences are MGHRA and YSYEKL. Trimming took off 0 bases at V and 6 bases at J, with 14 bases between the two ends. As DNA, the CDR3 is TGCGCCAGCAGCCAAGAAGGCGGGGCCTTTGATGAAAAACTGTTTTTT. The encoded protein is CASSQEGGAFDEKLFF.

V is TRBV10-3 and J is TRBJ2-2; 9 nucleotides line up with TRBD2. The CDR3 is 18 residues long. Germline loops: CDR1 ENHRY, CDR2 SYGVKD. With V trimmed by 4 bases and J by 0 bases, 9 bases remained unmatched. The CDR3 DNA sequence: TGTGCCATCAGTGCACTGACTAGCGGAAAACCGAACACCGGGGAGCTGTTTTTT. It encodes CAISALTSGKPNTGELFF.

The chain has TRBV2 and TRBJ1-1; D is ambiguous. The germline CDR1 and CDR2 sequences are SNHLY and FYNNEI. This CDR3 contains 12 residues. V was shortened by 7 bases and J by 0 bases, with 6 bases between the two germline ends. CDR3 coding DNA: TGTGCCAGCACTTACTTGAACACTGAAGCTTTCTTT. This gives the protein CASTYLNTEAFF.

This rearrangement joins TRBV5-4 to TRBJ2-5; TRBD1 matches 10 bases. V lost 3 bases, J lost 1 base, and 9 bases stayed unmatched. Germline CDR1 SGHNT, CDR2 YYREEE (reference sequence). The CDR3 is 17 amino acids. CDR3 nucleotides: TGTGCCAGCAGCTGGGACCGGGACAGGGGACTCCAAGAGACCCAGTACTTC. Translation: CASSWDRDRGLQETQYF.

The DNA for the CDR3 is TGTGCCAGCAGTTTACAGGGGTCGGGCACTGAAGCTTTCTTT. It codes for CASSLQGSGTEAFF. The rearrangement uses TRBV27 and TRBJ1-1; D might be TRBD1 (6 bases). CDR3 length: 14 residues. Trimming took 2 bases from V and 4 from J, leaving 11 bases between them. CDR1 is MNHEY, CDR2 SMNVEV, per germline (reference sequence).

V is TRBV11-3 and J is TRBJ1-1; 9 bases match TRBD1. The CDR3 runs to 15 residues. Unmatched junction bases numbered 5, after V lost 3 bases and J lost 3 bases. Germline loops: CDR1 SGHNT, CDR2 YENEEA. The chain's CDR3 is CASSLAGTGYTEAFF. The DNA for the CDR3 is TGTGCCAGCAGCTTGGCTGGGACAGGGTACACTGAAGCTTTCTTT.

V gene TRBV29-1 combines with J gene TRBJ1-2; the D gene is possibly TRBD1 (5 bases). CDR3 size: 11 residues. V lost 4 bases and J lost 3, with 6 bases in between. The germline gives CDR1 SQVTM, CDR2 ANQGSEA. In nucleotides, the CDR3 is TGCAGCGTTGGAGGGGACTATGGCTACACCTTC. Translating gives CSVGGDYGYTF.